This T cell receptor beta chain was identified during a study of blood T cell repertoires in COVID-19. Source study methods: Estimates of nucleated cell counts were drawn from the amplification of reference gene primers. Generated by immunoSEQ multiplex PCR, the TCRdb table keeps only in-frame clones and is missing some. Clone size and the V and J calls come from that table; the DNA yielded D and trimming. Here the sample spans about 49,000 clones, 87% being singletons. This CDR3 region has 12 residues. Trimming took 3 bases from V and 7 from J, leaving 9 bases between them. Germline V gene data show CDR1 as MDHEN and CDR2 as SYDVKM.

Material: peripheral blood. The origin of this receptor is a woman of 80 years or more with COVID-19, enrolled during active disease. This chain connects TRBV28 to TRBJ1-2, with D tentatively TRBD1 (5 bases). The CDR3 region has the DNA TGTGCCAGCAGTTTGTTAACAGGTGGCTACACCTTC. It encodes CASSLLTGGYTF.